This passage covers 26 T cell receptor beta chains from one sample sequenced in a study of blood T cell repertoires in COVID-19. Profiling relied on immunoSEQ multiplex PCR, and the TCRdb table lists in-frame clones only, not all of them. The repertoire holds 140,000 to 150,000 clones, with approximately 82% as singletons. Material for sequencing was peripheral blood. These receptors originate from a man aged 55 to 70 with active or convalescent COVID-19.

The chain joins TRBV30 to TRBJ1-1; TRBD1 agrees at 7 bases. Germline CDR1 is GTSNPN and CDR2 is SVGIG (reference sequence). J gave up 1 base and V 3 bases, and 5 bases lay outside the gene matches. This CDR3 region has 14 residues. The CDR3 nucleotides read TGTGCCTGGAGCCCTTGGACAGGGAACACTGAAGCTTTCTTT. This sequence encodes CAWSPWTGNTEAFF.

The chain uses TRBV6-5 and TRBJ1-2; TRBD1 is a possible D gene (6 bases). CDR1 and CDR2 from the germline V gene are MNHEY and SVGAGI. Deletions cut 5 bases from V and 4 bases from J, with 11 bases between. The CDR3 spans 13 residues. Here the CDR3 reads CASSTGTPYGYTF. The CDR3 bases are TGTGCCAGCAGTACTGGGACACCCTATGGCTACACCTTC.

The chain recombines TRBV18 with TRBJ1-5, with 7 nucleotides matching TRBD1. This CDR3 region has 15 residues. CDR1 and CDR2 (germline): KGHSH, LQKENI. Trimming at V came to 6 bases and at J to 1 base, leaving 6 bases not matched to a gene. The CDR3 sequence: CASSLLDRSNQPQHF. CDR3 in DNA: TGTGCCAGCTCCCTTTTGGACAGGAGCAATCAGCCCCAGCATTTT.

This clone was seen a single time. The CDR3 DNA reads as TGTGCCAGCAGCTTGGGGACTCTCCCCACAGATACGCAGTATTTT. It translates to CASSLGTLPTDTQYF. The chain couples TRBV7-8 to TRBJ2-3, with a tentative D call TRBD2 (6 bases). Trimming pared 3 bases from V and 2 bases from J, leaving 12 bases between. Germline V CDR1 and CDR2: SGHVS, FQNEAQ. The CDR3 consists of 15 residues.

This chain uses TRBV21-1 with TRBJ1-1; TRBD1, the table's D call, was not compared with the DNA. TRBV21-1 is given as a pseudogene. The CDR3 runs 20 residues. CDR3 DNA: TGTGCCAGCAGTAATTCCCCCTCAAGCCGGGACAGGGGAGTTTGGACTGAAGCTTTCTTT. Protein product: CASSNSPSSRDRGVWTEAFF.

This clone was detected once. This rearrangement joins TRBV6-2 or TRBV6-3 to TRBJ2-3, with 12 positions matching TRBD2. Germline V gene sequence: CDR1 MNHEY, CDR2 SVGEGT. CDR3 length equals 14 residues. Unmatched junction bases numbered 9, after V lost 6 bases and J lost 11 bases. The CDR3 loop reads CASSRTSGGTVQYF. CDR3 DNA: TGTGCCAGCAGCCGCACTAGCGGGGGGACGGTGCAGTATTTT.

The rearrangement links TRBV6-1 to TRBJ1-2, with 10 bases that match TRBD1. The CDR3 has 16 amino acids. Losses at the gene ends were 0 bases for V and 6 bases for J; bases not matched to a gene: 7. Germline assignment: CDR1 MNHNS and CDR2 SASEGT. The CDR3 bases are TGTGCCAGCAGTGAAGCGCTTCTCGGGACAGGGGATGGCTACACCTTC. Translating it yields CASSEALLGTGDGYTF.

The J gene is TRBJ2-3, the V gene TRBV19, with TRBD2 matching 7 bases. The CDR3 consists of 16 residues. CDR1 is LNHDA, CDR2 SQIVND, per germline (reference sequence). The V segment lost 1 base and the J segment 2 bases; nucleotides outside the gene matches: 6. The CDR3 coding sequence is TGTGCCAGTAGTATAGGGAGGCGGGGGAACACAGATACGCAGTATTTT. It yields the protein CASSIGRRGNTDTQYF.

The V and J genes are TRBV7-9 and TRBJ2-3; D possibly corresponds to TRBD2 (5 bases). CDR1 and CDR2 (germline): SEHNR, FQNEAQ (reference sequence). V was trimmed by 5 bases and J by 2 bases, leaving 11 bases between them. The CDR3 sequence is 14 residues long. CDR3 loop: CASSPLGVTDTQYF. The DNA of the CDR3 is TGTGCCAGCAGCCCACTCGGGGTCACAGATACGCAGTATTTT.

The gene calls are TRBV10-3 and TRBJ2-7; TRBD2 matches 7 bases. V was pared by 5 bases and J by 4 bases, with 8 bases of the junction left unmatched. CDR1 is ENHRY, CDR2 SYGVKD, per germline. The CDR3 sequence is 14 residues long. CDR3 in DNA: TGTGCCATCAGTCTAACAGCGGGGATTTACGAGCAGTACTTC. This codes for CAISLTAGIYEQYF.

This chain uses TRBV5-1 with TRBJ1-5, with D perhaps matching TRBD1 (5 bases). CDR3 size: 13 residues. From germline, CDR1 is SGHRS and CDR2 YFSETQ. With 2 bases removed from V and 5 bases from J, the gap between germline ends came to 8 bases. The CDR3 DNA sequence: TGCGCCAGCAGCTTTGGGGGGGATCAGCCCCAGCATTTT. Translated, it gives CASSFGGDQPQHF.

The chain employs TRBV5-5 and TRBJ1-4; 12 positions agree with TRBD1. Germline trimming cut 1 base from V and 4 bases from J; bases unmatched to any gene: 11. CDR3 size: 19 residues. CDR1 is SGHKS and CDR2 is YYEKEE in the germline V gene (reference sequence). CDR3 amino acids: CASSLRDGTGGHDNEKLFF. In nucleotides, the CDR3 is TGTGCCAGCAGCTTGAGAGACGGGACAGGGGGCCACGATAATGAAAAACTGTTTTTT.

The chain is built from TRBV11-2 and TRBJ2-1; 7 bases are a match to TRBD2. Trimming cost V 0 bases and J 8 bases; bases outside gene matches: 7. Germline V lookup: CDR1 SGHAT, CDR2 FQNNGV. CDR3 size: 15 residues. The CDR3 region is CASSLERERAHEQFF. The CDR3 DNA sequence: TGTGCCAGCAGCTTAGAGCGGGAGAGGGCCCATGAGCAGTTCTTC.

The chain recombines TRBV11-3 with TRBJ2-2, with TRBD1 matching over 9 bases. The germline CDR1 and CDR2 sequences are SGHNT and YENEEA. The V and J ends lost 7 bases and 3 bases, in that order; junction bases with no gene match: 3. The CDR3 totals 14 residues. The CDR3 reads CASIGTGYTGELFF. The CDR3 coding sequence is TGTGCCAGCATCGGGACAGGGTACACCGGGGAGCTGTTTTTT.

The chain links TRBV25-1 to TRBJ1-1, with D possibly being TRBD1 (6 bases). CDR1 is MGHDK, CDR2 SYGVNS, per germline. V gave up 6 bases and J gave up 5 bases, with 10 bases separating them. CDR3 length equals 12 residues. The CDR3 loop is CASSLGTTEAFF. CDR3 nucleotide sequence: TGTGCCAGCAGCCTTGGGACAACTGAAGCTTTCTTT. The whole variable domain, filled in from reference TRBV25-1 and TRBJ1-1, reads EADIYQTPRYLVIGTGKKITLECSQTMGHDKMYWYQQDPGMELHLIHYSYGVNSTEKGDLSSESTVSRIRTEHFPLTLESARPSHTSQYLCASSLGTTEAFFGQGTRLTVV.

The rearrangement uses TRBV5-6 and TRBJ2-3; TRBD2 aligns across 15 bases. In germline, CDR1 is SGHDT, CDR2 YYEEEE. The CDR3 consists of 18 residues. The junction had 6 bases not matched to a gene; V was cut back by 4 bases and J by 0 bases. The CDR3 is CASSLGTSGRPSTDTQYF. The CDR3 DNA is TGTGCCAGCAGCCTAGGGACTAGCGGGAGGCCTAGCACAGATACGCAGTATTTT.

This sequence joins TRBV19 and TRBJ2-5; 9 bases map to TRBD2. The CDR3 is 16 amino acids. V lost 2 bases, J lost 4 bases, and 8 bases stayed unmatched. Germline V gene lookup returns CDR1 LNHDA and CDR2 SQIVND (reference sequence). CDR3 DNA: TGTGCCAGTAGTATACTAGCGGGAATGGTTGGAGAGACCCAGTACTTC. It encodes CASSILAGMVGETQYF.

The V call is TRBV12-2, the J call TRBJ2-7; the table's D call, TRBD1, has no DNA check behind it. TRBV12-2 represents a pseudogene. The CDR3 consists of 16 residues. Written as DNA, the CDR3 is TGTGCAAGTCGCCCAGTGGGCCAGGCGAGCTCCTACGAGCAGTACGTC. Translated, it gives CASRPVGQASSYEQYV.

The genes are TRBV7-2 and TRBJ1-1; the match to TRBD1 covers 7 bases. V was pared by 2 bases and J by 1 base, with 4 bases of the junction left unmatched. The CDR3 extends over 15 amino acids. Germline-derived CDR1 and CDR2 are SGHTA and FQGNSA. CDR3 coding DNA: TGTGCCAGCAGCTTATTTGACAGGGCGAACACTGAAGCTTTCTTT. This gives the protein CASSLFDRANTEAFF.

The CDR3 DNA sequence: TGTGCCAGCAGCCCTCGACAGGCATTCCAAGAGACCCAGTACTTC. It specifies CASSPRQAFQETQYF. This chain uses TRBV7-7 with TRBJ2-5, with D maybe TRBD1 (6 bases). The CDR3 extends over 15 amino acids. V shed 5 bases and J shed 1 base, with 14 bases lying between them. The V gene's germline CDR1 is SSHAT and CDR2 FNYEAQ (reference sequence). The variable domain in full, completed from reference TRBV7-7 and TRBJ2-5, reads GAGVSQSPRYKVTKRGQDVTLRCDPISSHATLYWYQQALGQGPEFLTYFNYEAQPDKSGLPSDRFSAERPEGSISTLTIQRTEQRDSAMYRCASSPRQAFQETQYFGPGTRLLVL.

This chain joins TRBV7-9 and TRBJ1-2; TRBD1 matches at 9 bases. The germline gives CDR1 SEHNR, CDR2 FQNEAQ (reference sequence). The CDR3 contains 14 residues. After removal of 7 bases from V and 4 bases from J, the junction contained 7 bases not matched to a gene. This CDR3 reads CASNLPGQGYGYTF. The CDR3 DNA is TGTGCCAGCAACCTCCCGGGACAGGGCTATGGCTACACCTTC. Complete variable domain (other parts from reference TRBV7-9 and TRBJ1-2): DTGVSQNPRHKITKRGQNVTFRCDPISEHNRLYWYRQTLGQGPEFLTYFQNEAQLEKSRLLSDRFSAERPKGSFSTLEIQRTEQGDSAMYLCASNLPGQGYGYTFGSGTRLTVV.

This chain joins TRBV13 and TRBJ1-1; tentatively, D is TRBD1 (6 bases). Trimming took off 5 bases at V and 0 bases at J, with 16 bases between the two ends. Germline V lookup: CDR1 PRHDT, CDR2 FYEKMQ (reference sequence). This CDR3 is 16 amino acids long. The CDR3 DNA sequence: TGTGCCAGCAGCAAGGGGGGGTTGAATCTGAACACTGAAGCTTTCTTT. This gives the protein CASSKGGLNLNTEAFF.

The chain has TRBV20-1 and TRBJ1-3, with D unresolved. From germline, CDR1 is DFQATT and CDR2 SNEGSKA (reference sequence). The V end lost 5 bases, the J end lost 4 bases, and 6 bases lay between the germline ends. CDR3 size: 11 residues. CDR3 nucleotide sequence: TGCAGTGCTCCACGGGGAAACACCATATATTTT. Residues: CSAPRGNTIYF.

The chain combines TRBV6-1 with TRBJ2-3; no definite D call. The germline V gene encodes CDR1 MNHNS and CDR2 SASEGT. The CDR3 loop spans 15 amino acids. Trimming took off 2 bases at V and 0 bases at J, with 9 bases between the two ends. The CDR3 spells CASSERLTSTDTQYF. In nucleotides, the CDR3 is TGTGCCAGCAGTGAAAGGCTGACTAGCACAGATACGCAGTATTTT.

The V gene is TRBV4-3, the J gene TRBJ1-3; TRBD1 might be the D (5 bases). Looked up from germline, CDR1 is LGHNA and CDR2 is YSLEER. CDR3 size: 15 residues. V gave up 1 base and J gave up 2 bases, with 9 bases separating them. The CDR3 sequence is CASSQGPGPGNTIYF. The CDR3 coding sequence is TGCGCCAGCAGCCAAGGGCCAGGGCCTGGAAACACCATATATTTT.

This rearrangement joins TRBV27 to TRBJ2-7; TRBD2 matches 12 bases. J gave up 3 bases and V 5 bases, and 8 bases lay outside the gene matches. Germline lookup yields CDR1 MNHEY and CDR2 SMNVEV (reference sequence). The CDR3 runs to 16 residues. In DNA form, the CDR3 reads TGTGCCAGCAGTAGAGGACTAGCGGGGAGGGTCTACGAGCAGTACTTC. The encoded protein is CASSRGLAGRVYEQYF.